Included here is one T cell receptor (beta chain) sequence, with context. Its antigen is unidentified. From the roughly 120-subject validation cohort, which was separate from the roughly 700-subject first cohort, the donors were drawn. Only in-frame clones appear in the TCRdb table, and some are missing; sequencing was by immunoSEQ multiplex PCR. The sample yields fewer than 400,000 clones, 86% seen once. This record belongs to a study of cytomegalovirus exposure and HLA in healthy donors. Findings of the study overall: The study labeled more than 150 TCR beta chains cytomegalovirus-associated. Specificity for CMV antigens was confirmed in vitro for a few of the CMV-associated chains. Subsequent analysis revealed that first-cohort TCR clusters tended to co-occur in the 100 to 150 validation repertoires.

In germline, CDR1 is SGHRS, CDR2 YFSETQ. The J segment lost 2 bases and the V segment lost 0 bases, leaving 7 bases of the junction unmatched. CDR3 length: 16 amino acids. The V and J genes are TRBV5-1 and TRBJ2-7; 8 bases map to TRBD2. Material: PBMCs. The receptor's source is a woman aged 18-29 years in good health and CMV-seronegative. The CDR3 protein is CASSLGSSGGTYEQYF. CDR3 coding DNA: TGCGCCAGCAGCTTGGGTTCCAGCGGGGGCACCTACGAGCAGTACTTC. Drawing the rest from reference TRBV5-1 and TRBJ2-7, the complete variable domain is KAGVTQTPRYLIKTRGQQVTLSCSPISGHRSVSWYQQTPGQGLQFLFEYFSETQRNKGNFPGRFSGRQFSNSRSEMNVSTLELGDSALYLCASSLGSSGGTYEQYFGPGTRLTVT.